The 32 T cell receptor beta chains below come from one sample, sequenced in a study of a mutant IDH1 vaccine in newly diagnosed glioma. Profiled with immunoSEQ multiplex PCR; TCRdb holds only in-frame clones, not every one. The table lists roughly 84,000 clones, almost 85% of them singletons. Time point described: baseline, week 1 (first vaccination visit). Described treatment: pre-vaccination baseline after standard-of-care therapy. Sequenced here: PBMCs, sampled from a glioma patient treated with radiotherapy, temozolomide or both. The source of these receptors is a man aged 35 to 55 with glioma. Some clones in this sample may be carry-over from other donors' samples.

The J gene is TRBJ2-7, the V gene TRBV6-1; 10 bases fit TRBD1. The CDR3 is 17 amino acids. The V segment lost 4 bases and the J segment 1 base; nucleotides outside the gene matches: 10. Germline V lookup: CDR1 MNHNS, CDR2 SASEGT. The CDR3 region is CASSVWGQGHRSYEQYF. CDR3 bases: TGTGCCAGCAGTGTTTGGGGACAGGGGCACCGGTCCTACGAGCAGTACTTC.

The CDR3 sequence is CASNGYNSPLHF. In DNA, the CDR3 is TGTGCCAGCAACGGCTATAATTCACCCCTCCACTTT. The rearrangement links TRBV6-6 to TRBJ1-6; no reliable D call. Germline-derived CDR1 and CDR2 are MNHNY and SVGAGI (reference sequence). The CDR3 covers 12 residues. Trimming took 7 bases from V and 3 from J, leaving 4 bases between them.

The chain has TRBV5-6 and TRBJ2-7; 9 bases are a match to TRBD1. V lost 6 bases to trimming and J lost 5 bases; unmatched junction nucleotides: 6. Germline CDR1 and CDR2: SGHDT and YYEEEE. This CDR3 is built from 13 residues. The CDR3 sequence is CASIWTGEDEQYF. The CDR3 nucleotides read TGTGCCAGCATCTGGACAGGGGAGGACGAGCAGTACTTC.

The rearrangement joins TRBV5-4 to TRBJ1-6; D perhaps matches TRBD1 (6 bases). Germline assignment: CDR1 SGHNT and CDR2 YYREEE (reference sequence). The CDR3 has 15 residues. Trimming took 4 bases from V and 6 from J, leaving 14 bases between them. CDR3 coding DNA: TGTGCCAGCAGCGGAATCGGGACACTTAATTCACCCCTCCACTTT. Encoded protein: CASSGIGTLNSPLHF.

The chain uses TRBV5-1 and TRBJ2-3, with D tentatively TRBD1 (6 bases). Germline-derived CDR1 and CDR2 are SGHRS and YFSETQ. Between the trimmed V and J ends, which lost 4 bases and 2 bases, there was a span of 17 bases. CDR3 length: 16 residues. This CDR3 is CASSGLDRLPTDTQYF. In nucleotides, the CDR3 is TGCGCCAGCAGCGGCCTGGACAGACTTCCCACAGATACGCAGTATTTT.

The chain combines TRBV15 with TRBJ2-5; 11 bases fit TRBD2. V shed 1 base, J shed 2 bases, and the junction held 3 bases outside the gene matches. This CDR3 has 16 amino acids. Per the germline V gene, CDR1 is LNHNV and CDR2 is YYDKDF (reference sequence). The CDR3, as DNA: TGTGCCACCAGCAGAGGTCTAGCGGGGGGACAAGAGACCCAGTACTTC. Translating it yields CATSRGLAGGQETQYF.

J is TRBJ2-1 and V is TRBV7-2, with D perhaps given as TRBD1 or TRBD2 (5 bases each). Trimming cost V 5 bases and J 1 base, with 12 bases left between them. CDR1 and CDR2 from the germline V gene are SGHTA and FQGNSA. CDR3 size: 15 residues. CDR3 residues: CASSAAGASYNEQFF. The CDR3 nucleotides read TGTGCCAGCAGCGCCGCCGGGGCATCCTACAATGAGCAGTTCTTC.

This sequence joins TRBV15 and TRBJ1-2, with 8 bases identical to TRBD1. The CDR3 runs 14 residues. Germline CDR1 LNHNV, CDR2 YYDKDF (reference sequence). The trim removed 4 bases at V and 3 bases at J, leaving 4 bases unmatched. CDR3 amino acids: CATSIGQGDYGYTF. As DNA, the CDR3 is TGTGCCACCAGCATAGGACAGGGCGACTATGGCTACACCTTC.

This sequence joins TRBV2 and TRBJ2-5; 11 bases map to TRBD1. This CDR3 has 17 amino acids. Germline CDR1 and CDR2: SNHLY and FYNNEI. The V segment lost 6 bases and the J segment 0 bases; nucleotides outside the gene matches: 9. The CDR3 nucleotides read TGTGCCAGCAGGCTTTCAGGACAGGGGGCATACCAAGAGACCCAGTACTTC. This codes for CASRLSGQGAYQETQYF.

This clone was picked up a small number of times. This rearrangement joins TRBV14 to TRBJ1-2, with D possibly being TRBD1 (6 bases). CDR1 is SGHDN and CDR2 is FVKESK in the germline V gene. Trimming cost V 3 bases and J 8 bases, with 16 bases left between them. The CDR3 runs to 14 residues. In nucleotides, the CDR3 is TGTGCCAGCAGCCATACAGGGACTCTCTTAGGCTACACCTTC. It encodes CASSHTGTLLGYTF.

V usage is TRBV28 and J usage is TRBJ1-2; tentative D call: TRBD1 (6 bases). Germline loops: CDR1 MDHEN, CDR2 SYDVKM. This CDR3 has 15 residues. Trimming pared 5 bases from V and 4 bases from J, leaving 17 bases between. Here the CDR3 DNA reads TGTGCCAGCAGTGGAACAGGGACCGCTTCCTATGGCTACACCTTC. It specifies CASSGTGTASYGYTF.

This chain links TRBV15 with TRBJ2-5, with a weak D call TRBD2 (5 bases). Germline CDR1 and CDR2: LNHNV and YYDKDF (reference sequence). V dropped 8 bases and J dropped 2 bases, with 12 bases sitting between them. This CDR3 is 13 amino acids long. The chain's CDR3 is CATGKSGQETQYF. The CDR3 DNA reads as TGTGCCACCGGTAAGAGCGGACAAGAGACCCAGTACTTC.

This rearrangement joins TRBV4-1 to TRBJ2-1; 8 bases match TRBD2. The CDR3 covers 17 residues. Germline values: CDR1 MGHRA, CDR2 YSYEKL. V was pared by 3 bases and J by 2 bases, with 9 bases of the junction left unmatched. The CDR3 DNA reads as TGCGCCAGCAGCCAGACCCCTTTGCGGGGGGCCTACAATGAGCAGTTCTTC. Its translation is CASSQTPLRGAYNEQFF.

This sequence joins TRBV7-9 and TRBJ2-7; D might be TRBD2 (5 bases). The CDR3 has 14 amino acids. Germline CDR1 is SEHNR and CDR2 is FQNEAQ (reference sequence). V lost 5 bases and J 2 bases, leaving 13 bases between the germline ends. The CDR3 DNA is TGTGCCAGCAGCCCCAACCCCGGGGCCTACGAGCAGTACTTC. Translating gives CASSPNPGAYEQYF.

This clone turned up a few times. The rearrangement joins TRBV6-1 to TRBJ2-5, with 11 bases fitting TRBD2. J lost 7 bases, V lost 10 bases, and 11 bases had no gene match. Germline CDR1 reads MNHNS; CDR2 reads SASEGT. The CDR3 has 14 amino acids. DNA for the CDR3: TGTGCCATCCACGTAGCGGGGGGGCTCGGGACCCAGTACTTC. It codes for CAIHVAGGLGTQYF.

Written as DNA, the CDR3 is TGCGCCAGCAGCGTGTCAGGGAACGGACTTTACGAGCAGTACTTC. Translating it yields CASSVSGNGLYEQYF. V is TRBV5-1 and J is TRBJ2-7, with D tentatively TRBD1 or TRBD2 (5 bases each). This CDR3 has 15 amino acids. V lost 4 bases and J lost 4, with 18 bases in between. Germline lookup yields CDR1 SGHRS and CDR2 YFSETQ.

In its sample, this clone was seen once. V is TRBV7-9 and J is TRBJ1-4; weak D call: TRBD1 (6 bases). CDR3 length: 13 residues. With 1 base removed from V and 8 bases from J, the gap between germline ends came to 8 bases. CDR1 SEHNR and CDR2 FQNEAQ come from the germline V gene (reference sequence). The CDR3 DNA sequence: TGTGCCAGCAGCTTAGGACAGGTGGAAAAACTGTTTTTT. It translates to CASSLGQVEKLFF.

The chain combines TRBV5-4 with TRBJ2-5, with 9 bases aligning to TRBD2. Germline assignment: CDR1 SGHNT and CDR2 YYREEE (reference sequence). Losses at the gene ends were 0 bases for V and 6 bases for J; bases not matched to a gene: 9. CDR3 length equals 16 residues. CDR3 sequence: CASSLGGSGGKKTQYF. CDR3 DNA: TGTGCCAGCAGCTTGGGGGGTAGCGGGGGTAAGAAGACCCAGTACTTC.

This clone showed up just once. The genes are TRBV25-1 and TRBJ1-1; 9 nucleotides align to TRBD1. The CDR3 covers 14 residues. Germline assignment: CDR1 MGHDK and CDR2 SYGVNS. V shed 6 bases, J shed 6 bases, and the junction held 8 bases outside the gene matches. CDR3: CASRGTGGSAEAFF. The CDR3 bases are TGTGCCAGCAGGGGTACAGGGGGCTCGGCTGAAGCTTTCTTT.

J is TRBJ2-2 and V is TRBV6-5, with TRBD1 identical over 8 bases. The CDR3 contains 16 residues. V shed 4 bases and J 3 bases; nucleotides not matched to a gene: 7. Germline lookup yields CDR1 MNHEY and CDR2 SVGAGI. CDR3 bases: TGTGCCAGCAGTTCTCGGACAGGGAAAGACACCGGGGAGCTGTTTTTT. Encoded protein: CASSSRTGKDTGELFF.

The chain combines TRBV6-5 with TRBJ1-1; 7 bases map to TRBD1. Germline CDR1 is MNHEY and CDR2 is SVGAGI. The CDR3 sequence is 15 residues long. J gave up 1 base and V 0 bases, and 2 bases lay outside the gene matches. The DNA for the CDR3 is TGTGCCAGCAGTTACTCGCGGGACAGGAACACTGAAGCTTTCTTT. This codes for CASSYSRDRNTEAFF.

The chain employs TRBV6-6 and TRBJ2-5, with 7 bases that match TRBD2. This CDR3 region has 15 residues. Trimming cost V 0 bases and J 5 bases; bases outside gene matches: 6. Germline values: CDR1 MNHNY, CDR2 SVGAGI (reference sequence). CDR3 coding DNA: TGTGCCAGCAGTTACTCGAGTGGGGAGGGGGAGACCCAGTACTTC. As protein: CASSYSSGEGETQYF.

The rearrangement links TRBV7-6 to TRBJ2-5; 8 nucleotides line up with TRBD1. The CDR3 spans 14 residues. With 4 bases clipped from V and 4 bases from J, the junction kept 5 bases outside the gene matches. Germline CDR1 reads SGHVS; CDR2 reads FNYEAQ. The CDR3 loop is CASSSYGQGETQYF. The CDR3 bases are TGTGCCAGCAGCTCCTACGGACAGGGAGAGACCCAGTACTTC.

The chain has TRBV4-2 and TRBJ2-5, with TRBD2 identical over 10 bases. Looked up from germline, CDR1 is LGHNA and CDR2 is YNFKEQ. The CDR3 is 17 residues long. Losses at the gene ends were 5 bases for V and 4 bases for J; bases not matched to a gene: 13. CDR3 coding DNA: TGTGCCAGCAGCGCGCTAGCGGGGGCGCTTTGGGGAGAGACCCAGTACTTC. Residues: CASSALAGALWGETQYF.

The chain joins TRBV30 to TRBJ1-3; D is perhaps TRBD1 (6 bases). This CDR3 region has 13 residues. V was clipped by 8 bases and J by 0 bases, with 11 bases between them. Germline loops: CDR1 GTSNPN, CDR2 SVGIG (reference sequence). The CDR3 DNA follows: TGTGCCAGAGAGGGGGTCTCTGGAAACACCATATATTTT. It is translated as CAREGVSGNTIYF.

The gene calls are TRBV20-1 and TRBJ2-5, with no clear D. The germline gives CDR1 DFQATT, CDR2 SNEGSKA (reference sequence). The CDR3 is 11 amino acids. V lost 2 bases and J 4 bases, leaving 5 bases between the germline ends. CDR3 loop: CSARSGETQYF. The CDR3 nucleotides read TGCAGTGCTAGATCAGGAGAGACCCAGTACTTC.

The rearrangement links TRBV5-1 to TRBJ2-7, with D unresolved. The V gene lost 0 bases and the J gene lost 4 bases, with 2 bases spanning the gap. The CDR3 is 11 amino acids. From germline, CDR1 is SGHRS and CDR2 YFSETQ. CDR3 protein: CASSLDYEQYF. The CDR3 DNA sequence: TGCGCCAGCAGCTTGGATTACGAGCAGTACTTC.

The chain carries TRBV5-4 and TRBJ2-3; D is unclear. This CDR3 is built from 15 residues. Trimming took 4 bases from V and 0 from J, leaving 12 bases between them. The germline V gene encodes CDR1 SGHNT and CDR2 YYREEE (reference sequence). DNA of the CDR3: TGTGCCAGCAGCCCCACCGGACGCAGCACAGATACGCAGTATTTT. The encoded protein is CASSPTGRSTDTQYF.

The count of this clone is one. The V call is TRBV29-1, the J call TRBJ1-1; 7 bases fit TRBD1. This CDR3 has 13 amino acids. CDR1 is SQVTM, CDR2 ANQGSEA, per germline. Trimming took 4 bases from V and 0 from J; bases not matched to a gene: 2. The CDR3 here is CSVVDRLNTEAFF. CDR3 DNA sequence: TGCAGCGTTGTGGACAGGTTGAACACTGAAGCTTTCTTT.

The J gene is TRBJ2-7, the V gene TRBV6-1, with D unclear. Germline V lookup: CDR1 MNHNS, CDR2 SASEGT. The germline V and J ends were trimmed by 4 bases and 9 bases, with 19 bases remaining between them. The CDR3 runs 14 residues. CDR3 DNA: TGTGCCAGCAGTGTAAGCGTGACGGAGAAGTCGCAGTACTTC. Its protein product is CASSVSVTEKSQYF.

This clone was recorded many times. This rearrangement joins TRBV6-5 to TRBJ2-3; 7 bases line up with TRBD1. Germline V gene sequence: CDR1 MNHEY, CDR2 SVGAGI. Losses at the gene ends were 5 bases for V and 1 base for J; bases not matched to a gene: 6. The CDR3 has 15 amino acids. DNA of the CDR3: TGTGCCAGCAGTGCTACAGGGGATGGCACAGATACGCAGTATTTT. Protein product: CASSATGDGTDTQYF.

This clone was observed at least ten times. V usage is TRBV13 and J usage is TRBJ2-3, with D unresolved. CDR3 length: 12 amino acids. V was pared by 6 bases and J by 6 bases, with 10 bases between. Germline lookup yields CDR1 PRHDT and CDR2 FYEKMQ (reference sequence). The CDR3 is CASSMVTDTQYF. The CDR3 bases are TGTGCCAGCAGTATGGTGACTGATACGCAGTATTTT.